One sample yielded the 15 T cell receptor beta chains listed below, sequenced in a study of blood T cell repertoires in COVID-19. TCRdb keeps only in-frame clones here, not all; method: immunoSEQ multiplex PCR. This sample has 100,000 or so clones; 70% to 80% occur once, and the top ten carry nearly 25%. The sequenced material came from peripheral blood. The receptors shown here come from a human donor in a cohort sampled during active COVID-19.

This clone came up once. The V gene is TRBV4-2, the J gene TRBJ2-3; TRBD1 might be the D (6 bases). V lost 1 base to trimming and J lost 2 bases, with 13 bases between them. Germline CDR1 reads LGHNA; CDR2 reads YNFKEQ. CDR3 length equals 16 residues. The CDR3: CASSQAGTKITDTQYF. In DNA, the CDR3 is TGTGCCAGCAGCCAAGCGGGGACAAAGATCACAGATACGCAGTATTTT.

V usage is TRBV9 and J usage is TRBJ2-2; TRBD1 matches 7 bases. Losses at the gene ends were 4 bases for V and 0 bases for J; bases not matched to a gene: 6. The CDR3 has 16 residues. Germline V gene sequence: CDR1 SGDLS, CDR2 YYNGEE. CDR3 DNA: TGTGCCAGCAGCCTTCGGACAGGCGCGAACACCGGGGAGCTGTTTTTT. It translates to CASSLRTGANTGELFF.

A single count supports this clone. J is TRBJ1-5 and V is TRBV2, with 8 bases aligning to TRBD1. Germline-derived CDR1 and CDR2 are SNHLY and FYNNEI. CDR3 length: 13 amino acids. V lost 5 bases to trimming and J lost 7 bases; unmatched junction nucleotides: 4. The CDR3 sequence is CASSRDRRQPQHF. The CDR3 region has the DNA TGTGCCAGCAGTCGGGACAGGAGGCAGCCCCAGCATTTT.

V usage is TRBV23-1 and J usage is TRBJ2-7; D is perhaps TRBD2 (5 bases). TRBV23-1 is an ORF; its function is uncertain. The CDR3 has 13 amino acids. Trimming pared 0 bases from V and 7 bases from J, leaving 10 bases between. CDR3 coding DNA: TGCGCCAGCAGTCAATCGGGCCGGAGGGAGCAGTACTTC. Residues: CASSQSGRREQYF.

This clone was seen a single time. The chain carries TRBV15 and TRBJ2-5, with 8 bases identical to TRBD2. V was clipped by 3 bases and J by 5 bases; unmatched bases: 5. CDR3 length equals 14 residues. CDR1 is LNHNV and CDR2 is YYDKDF in the germline V gene (reference sequence). CDR3 nucleotide sequence: TGTGCCACCAGCAGGCGGGGGGTGCTGGAGACCCAGTACTTC. As protein: CATSRRGVLETQYF. Based on the CDR3 plus reference TRBV15 and TRBJ2-5, the full variable domain is DAMVIQNPRYQVTQFGKPVTLSCSQTLNHNVMYWYQQKSSQAPKLLFHYYDKDFNNEADTPDNFQSRRPNTSFCFLDIRSPGLGDTAMYLCATSRRGVLETQYFGPGTRLLVL.

J is TRBJ1-2 and V is TRBV18, with 8 bases lining up with TRBD1. There are 14 residues in the CDR3. V gave up 3 bases and J gave up 0 bases; unmatched junction bases: 0. In germline, CDR1 is KGHSH, CDR2 LQKENI. The CDR3 is CASSPDRANYGYTF. The CDR3 bases are TGTGCCAGCTCACCGGACAGGGCTAACTATGGCTACACCTTC.

The J gene is TRBJ2-7, the V gene TRBV10-3, with D maybe TRBD2 (6 bases). With 6 bases removed from V and 0 bases from J, the gap between germline ends came to 12 bases. Germline CDR1 and CDR2: ENHRY and SYGVKD. The CDR3 runs 14 residues. The CDR3 sequence is CAISGSRDSYEQYF. DNA of the CDR3: TGTGCCATCAGCGGGAGCCGGGACTCCTACGAGCAGTACTTC.

This clone was recorded a few times. CDR3 region: CASSSKNQGYWNYGYTF. The CDR3 nucleotides are TGTGCCAGCAGCTCGAAAAATCAGGGCTATTGGAACTATGGCTACACCTTC. The rearrangement uses TRBV13 and TRBJ1-2, with D perhaps matching TRBD1 (5 bases). The germline V gene encodes CDR1 PRHDT and CDR2 FYEKMQ (reference sequence). CDR3 length: 17 residues. Between the trimmed V and J ends, which lost 4 bases and 2 bases, there was a span of 20 bases.

The rearrangement links TRBV19 to TRBJ2-7; 8 bases line up with TRBD2. This CDR3 has 16 amino acids. Unmatched junction bases numbered 14, after V lost 5 bases and J lost 5 bases. CDR1 is LNHDA, CDR2 SQIVND, per germline (reference sequence). CDR3 in amino acids: CASSVLGERELNEQYF. The CDR3 DNA reads as TGTGCCAGTAGTGTCCTAGGAGAGCGGGAGCTAAACGAGCAGTACTTC.

This chain joins TRBV6-5 and TRBJ1-2, with D perhaps TRBD1 (6 bases). Germline lookup yields CDR1 MNHEY and CDR2 SVGAGI. With 6 bases removed from V and 4 bases from J, the gap between germline ends came to 18 bases. The CDR3 consists of 15 residues. The CDR3 here is CASRHGTLRGYGYTF. CDR3 sequence (DNA): TGTGCCAGCAGGCACGGGACATTAAGGGGCTATGGCTACACCTTC.

The chain couples TRBV28 to TRBJ2-2; no reliable D call. Germline-derived CDR1 and CDR2 are MDHEN and SYDVKM. Trimming removed 3 bases at V and 4 bases at J, with 6 bases between. The CDR3 spans 13 residues. The CDR3 DNA reads TGTGCCAGCAGTTTCTCTAGCACCGGGGAGCTGTTTTTT. Translated, it gives CASSFSSTGELFF.

The sample holds a few counts of this clone. This chain links TRBV6-5 with TRBJ2-7; 7 nucleotides agree with TRBD2. The length of the CDR3 is 16 residues. Trimming removed 0 bases from V and 6 bases from J; junction bases left unmatched: 11. Germline CDR1 and CDR2: MNHEY and SVGAGI. CDR3 region: CASSYSASLAVSEQYF. The CDR3 nucleotides are TGTGCCAGCAGTTACTCCGCCTCCCTAGCGGTCTCCGAGCAGTACTTC.

The CDR3 region is CASSEYLAFQETQYF. The CDR3 DNA is TGTGCCAGCAGTGAATATCTAGCGTTCCAAGAGACCCAGTACTTC. The rearrangement links TRBV25-1 to TRBJ2-5, with D tentatively TRBD2 (6 bases). The CDR3 loop spans 15 amino acids. Trimming pared 0 bases from V and 1 base from J, leaving 9 bases between. Germline values: CDR1 MGHDK, CDR2 SYGVNS.

The chain recombines TRBV2 with TRBJ1-5; D is uncertain. The ends were cut back, 6 bases at V and 0 bases at J, with 12 bases in the middle. The V gene's germline CDR1 is SNHLY and CDR2 FYNNEI. This CDR3 has 15 residues. CDR3 nucleotide sequence: TGTGCCAGCAGGAGGACTGACAATAGCAATCAGCCCCAGCATTTT. It encodes CASRRTDNSNQPQHF.

The V call is TRBV7-9, the J call TRBJ1-1, with unresolved D. The CDR3 runs 16 residues. From germline, CDR1 is SEHNR and CDR2 FQNEAQ (reference sequence). Deletions cut 0 bases from V and 0 bases from J, with 11 bases between. The CDR3 reads CASSLARGLMNTEAFF. DNA for the CDR3: TGTGCCAGCAGCTTAGCGCGAGGATTGATGAACACTGAAGCTTTCTTT.